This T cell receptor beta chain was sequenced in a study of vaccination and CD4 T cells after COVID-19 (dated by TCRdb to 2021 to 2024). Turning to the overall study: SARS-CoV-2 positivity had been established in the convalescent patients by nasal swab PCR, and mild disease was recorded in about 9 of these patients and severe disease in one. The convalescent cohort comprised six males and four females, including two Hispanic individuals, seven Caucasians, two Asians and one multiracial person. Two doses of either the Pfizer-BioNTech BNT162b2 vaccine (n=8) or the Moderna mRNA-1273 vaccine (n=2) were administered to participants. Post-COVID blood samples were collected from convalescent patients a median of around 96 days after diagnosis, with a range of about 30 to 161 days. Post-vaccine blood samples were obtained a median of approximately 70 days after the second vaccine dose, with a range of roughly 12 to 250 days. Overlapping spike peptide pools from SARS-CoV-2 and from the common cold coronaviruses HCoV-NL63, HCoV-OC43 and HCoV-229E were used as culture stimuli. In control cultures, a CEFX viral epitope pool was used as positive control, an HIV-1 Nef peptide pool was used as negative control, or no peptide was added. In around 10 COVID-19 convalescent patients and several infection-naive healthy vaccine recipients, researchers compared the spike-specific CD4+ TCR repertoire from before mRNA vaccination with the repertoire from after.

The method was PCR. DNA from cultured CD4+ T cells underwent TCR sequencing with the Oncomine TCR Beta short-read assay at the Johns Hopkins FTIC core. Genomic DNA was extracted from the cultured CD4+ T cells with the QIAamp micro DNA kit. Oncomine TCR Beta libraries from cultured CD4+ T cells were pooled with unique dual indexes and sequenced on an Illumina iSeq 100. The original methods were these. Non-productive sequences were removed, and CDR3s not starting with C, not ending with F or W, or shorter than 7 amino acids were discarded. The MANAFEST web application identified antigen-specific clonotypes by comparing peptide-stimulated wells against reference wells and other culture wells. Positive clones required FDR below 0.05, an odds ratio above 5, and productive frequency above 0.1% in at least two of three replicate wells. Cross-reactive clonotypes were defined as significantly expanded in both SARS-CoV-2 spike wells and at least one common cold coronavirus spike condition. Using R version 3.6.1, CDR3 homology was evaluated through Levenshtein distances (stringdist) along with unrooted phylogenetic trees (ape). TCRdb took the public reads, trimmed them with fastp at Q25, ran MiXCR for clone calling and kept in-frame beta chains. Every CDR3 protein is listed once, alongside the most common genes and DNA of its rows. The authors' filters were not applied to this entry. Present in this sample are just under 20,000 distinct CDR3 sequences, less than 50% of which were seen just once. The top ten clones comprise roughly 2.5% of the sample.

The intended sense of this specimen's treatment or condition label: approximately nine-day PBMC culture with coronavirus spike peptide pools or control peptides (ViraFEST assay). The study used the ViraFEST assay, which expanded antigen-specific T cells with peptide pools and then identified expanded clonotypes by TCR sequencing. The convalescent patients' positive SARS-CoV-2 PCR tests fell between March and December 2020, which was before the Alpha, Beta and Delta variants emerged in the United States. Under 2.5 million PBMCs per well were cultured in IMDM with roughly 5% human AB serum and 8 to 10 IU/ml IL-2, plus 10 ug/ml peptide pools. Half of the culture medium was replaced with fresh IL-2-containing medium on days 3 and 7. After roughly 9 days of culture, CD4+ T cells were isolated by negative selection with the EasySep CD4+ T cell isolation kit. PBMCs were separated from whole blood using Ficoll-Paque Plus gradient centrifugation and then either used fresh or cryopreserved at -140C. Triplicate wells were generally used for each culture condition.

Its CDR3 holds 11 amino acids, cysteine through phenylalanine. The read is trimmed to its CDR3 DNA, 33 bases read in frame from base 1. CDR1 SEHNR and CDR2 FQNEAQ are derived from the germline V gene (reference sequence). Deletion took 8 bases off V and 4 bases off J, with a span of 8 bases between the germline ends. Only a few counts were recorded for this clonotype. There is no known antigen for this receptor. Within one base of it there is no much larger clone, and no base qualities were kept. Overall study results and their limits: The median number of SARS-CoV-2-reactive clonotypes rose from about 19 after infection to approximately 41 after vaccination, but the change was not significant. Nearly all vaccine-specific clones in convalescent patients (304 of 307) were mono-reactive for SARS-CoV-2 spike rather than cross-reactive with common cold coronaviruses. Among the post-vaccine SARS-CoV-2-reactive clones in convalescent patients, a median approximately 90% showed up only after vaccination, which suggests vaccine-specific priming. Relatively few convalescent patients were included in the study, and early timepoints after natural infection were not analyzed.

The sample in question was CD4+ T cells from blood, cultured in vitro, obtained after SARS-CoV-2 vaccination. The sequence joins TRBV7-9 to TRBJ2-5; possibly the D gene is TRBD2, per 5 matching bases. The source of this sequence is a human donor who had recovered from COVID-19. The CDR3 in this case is CASSRGETQYF. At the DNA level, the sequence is TGTGCCAGCTCCCGGGGAGAGACCCAGTACTTC.